Listed below are T cell receptor beta chains from one sample, sequenced in a study of blood T cell repertoires in COVID-19. Measured with immunoSEQ multiplex PCR; TCRdb has only the in-frame clones, and not every one. The repertoire holds roughly 250,000 clones, with roughly 80% as singletons. Sequenced material: peripheral blood. The receptors come from a man aged 45-65 years with active or convalescent COVID-19. Each CDR3 is given with its conserved first and last residue. Each record gives: V gene, D gene, J gene, CDR3 length, clone size, CDR3 protein, CDR3 DNA. D genes are given only for firm matches. Size tells how often a clone was seen (once, few, many) or the class of an expanded clone, and some rows leave it out.

V gene: TRBV6-1
D gene: NA
J gene: TRBJ1-1
CDR3 length: 11
clone size: once
CDR3 protein: CASSEAAEAFF
CDR3 DNA: TGTGCCAGCAGTGAGGCAGCTGAAGCTTTCTTT

V gene: TRBV28
D gene: TRBD2
J gene: TRBJ2-7
CDR3 length: 14
clone size: NA
CDR3 protein: CASRRTSPTYEQYF
CDR3 DNA: TGTGCCAGCAGGCGGACTAGCCCCACCTACGAGCAGTACTTC

V gene: TRBV9
D gene: TRBD1
J gene: TRBJ2-7
CDR3 length: 16
clone size: NA
CDR3 protein: CASSAAGTGSSYEQYF
CDR3 DNA: TGTGCCAGCAGCGCGGCTGGGACAGGGAGCTCCTACGAGCAGTACTTC

V gene: TRBV10-3
D gene: NA
J gene: TRBJ1-2
CDR3 length: 14
clone size: NA
CDR3 protein: CATTGRQANYGYTF
CDR3 DNA: TGTGCCACCACAGGACGTCAAGCTAACTATGGCTACACCTTC

V gene: TRBV6-2/TRBV6-3
D gene: NA
J gene: TRBJ1-4
CDR3 length: 14
clone size: few
CDR3 protein: CASSPTGRDEKLFF
CDR3 DNA: TGTGCCAGCAGTCCAACAGGGCGGGATGAAAAACTGTTTTTT

V gene: TRBV28
D gene: TRBD1
J gene: TRBJ1-4
CDR3 length: 14
clone size: few
CDR3 protein: CASSLDRVQEKLFF
CDR3 DNA: TGTGCCAGCAGTTTGGACAGGGTTCAGGAAAAACTGTTTTTT

V gene: TRBV30
D gene: NA
J gene: TRBJ1-2
CDR3 length: 12
clone size: NA
CDR3 protein: CAWSRGSYGYTF
CDR3 DNA: TGTGCCTGGAGTCGTGGTAGCTATGGCTACACCTTC

V gene: TRBV3-1/TRBV3-2
D gene: NA
J gene: TRBJ2-7
CDR3 length: 15
clone size: NA
CDR3 protein: CASTLGRGLSYEQYF
CDR3 DNA: TGTGCCAGCACCCTGGGGCGGGGACTCTCCTACGAGCAGTACTTC

V gene: TRBV7-6
D gene: TRBD2
J gene: TRBJ2-1
CDR3 length: 15
clone size: NA
CDR3 protein: CASSLAAGEGYEQFF
CDR3 DNA: TGTGCCAGCAGCTTAGCGGCGGGGGAGGGCTATGAGCAGTTCTTC

V gene: TRBV30
D gene: TRBD1
J gene: TRBJ1-5
CDR3 length: 14
clone size: NA
CDR3 protein: CAWRGPGQGQPQHF
CDR3 DNA: TGTGCCTGGAGAGGACCGGGACAGGGTCAGCCCCAGCATTTT

V gene: TRBV28
D gene: NA
J gene: TRBJ1-1
CDR3 length: 14
clone size: few
CDR3 protein: CASSSTGENTEAFF
CDR3 DNA: TGTGCCAGCAGTTCGACCGGGGAGAACACTGAAGCTTTCTTT

V gene: TRBV3-1/TRBV3-2
D gene: TRBD1
J gene: TRBJ1-5
CDR3 length: 17
clone size: NA
CDR3 protein: CASSQDFGGQRNQPQHF
CDR3 DNA: TGTGCCAGCAGCCAAGACTTCGGGGGACAGAGAAATCAGCCCCAGCATTTT

V gene: TRBV27
D gene: NA
J gene: TRBJ1-6
CDR3 length: 15
clone size: NA
CDR3 protein: CASSLGEIYNSPLHF
CDR3 DNA: TGTGCCAGCAGTTTAGGGGAGATCTATAATTCACCCCTCCACTTT

V gene: TRBV6-6
D gene: TRBD1
J gene: TRBJ1-2
CDR3 length: 15
clone size: NA
CDR3 protein: CASSYSQGAFYGYTF
CDR3 DNA: TGTGCCAGCAGTTACTCGCAGGGGGCCTTTTATGGCTACACCTTC

V gene: TRBV7-2
D gene: NA
J gene: TRBJ2-7
CDR3 length: 12
clone size: many
CDR3 protein: CASSLRLHEQYF
CDR3 DNA: TGTGCCAGCAGCTTAAGACTACACGAGCAGTACTTC

V gene: TRBV6-1
D gene: NA
J gene: TRBJ2-1
CDR3 length: 12
clone size: few
CDR3 protein: CASSEWGDEQFF
CDR3 DNA: TGTGCCAGCAGTGAATGGGGCGATGAGCAGTTCTTC

V gene: TRBV2
D gene: NA
J gene: TRBJ2-1
CDR3 length: 13
clone size: few
CDR3 protein: CASSEGLYNEQFF
CDR3 DNA: TGTGCCAGCAGTGAAGGGCTGTACAATGAGCAGTTCTTC

V gene: TRBV3-1/TRBV3-2
D gene: NA
J gene: TRBJ1-2
CDR3 length: 16
clone size: NA
CDR3 protein: CASSQIPRGGNYGYTF
CDR3 DNA: TGTGCCAGCAGCCAAATTCCTCGGGGGGGTAACTATGGCTACACCTTC

V gene: TRBV4-1
D gene: TRBD1
J gene: TRBJ1-2
CDR3 length: 14
clone size: NA
CDR3 protein: CASSQLPQGAQLTF
CDR3 DNA: TGCGCCAGCAGCCAACTACCGCAGGGGGCGCAGCTCACCTTC

V gene: TRBV19
D gene: TRBD1
J gene: TRBJ2-5
CDR3 length: 14
clone size: few
CDR3 protein: CASSIWDRAETQYF
CDR3 DNA: TGTGCCAGTAGTATTTGGGACAGGGCCGAGACCCAGTACTTC

V gene: TRBV6-8
D gene: TRBD1
J gene: TRBJ1-2
CDR3 length: 12
clone size: NA
CDR3 protein: CASTDRGGGYTF
CDR3 DNA: TGTGCCAGCACCGACAGGGGCGGCGGCTACACCTTC

V gene: TRBV19
D gene: TRBD2
J gene: TRBJ2-3
CDR3 length: 17
clone size: many
CDR3 protein: CASSRTSGGTQEDTQYF
CDR3 DNA: TGTGCCAGTAGTAGGACTAGCGGGGGGACTCAGGAAGATACGCAGTATTTT

V gene: TRBV19
D gene: NA
J gene: TRBJ1-5
CDR3 length: 12
clone size: NA
CDR3 protein: CASSIPNQPQHF
CDR3 DNA: TGTGCCAGTAGTATTCCGAATCAGCCCCAGCATTTT

V gene: TRBV5-1
D gene: TRBD1
J gene: TRBJ1-2
CDR3 length: 15
clone size: NA
CDR3 protein: CASSLGTGGRDGYTF
CDR3 DNA: TGCGCCAGCAGCTTGGGTACAGGGGGAAGGGATGGCTACACCTTC

V gene: TRBV7-8
D gene: NA
J gene: TRBJ2-7
CDR3 length: 13
clone size: NA
CDR3 protein: CAAEGGASYEQYF
CDR3 DNA: TGTGCCGCAGAGGGGGGGGCCTCCTACGAGCAGTACTTC

V gene: TRBV13
D gene: TRBD2
J gene: TRBJ2-1
CDR3 length: 16
clone size: NA
CDR3 protein: CASSLVRAGGPNEQFF
CDR3 DNA: TGTGCCAGCAGCTTAGTTCGAGCGGGGGGCCCAAATGAGCAGTTCTTC

V gene: TRBV9
D gene: TRBD2
J gene: TRBJ2-1
CDR3 length: 16
clone size: NA
CDR3 protein: CASSQGTSGSYNEQFF
CDR3 DNA: TGTGCCAGCAGCCAAGGGACTAGCGGCTCCTACAATGAGCAGTTCTTC

V gene: TRBV7-9
D gene: NA
J gene: TRBJ1-1
CDR3 length: 14
clone size: NA
CDR3 protein: CASVTTGTNTEAFF
CDR3 DNA: TGTGCCAGCGTCACGACAGGAACAAACACTGAAGCTTTCTTT

V gene: TRBV3-1/TRBV3-2
D gene: TRBD2
J gene: TRBJ2-1
CDR3 length: 17
clone size: NA
CDR3 protein: CASSPEGRPGGLNEQFF
CDR3 DNA: TGTGCCAGCAGCCCAGAGGGGCGGCCGGGGGGGTTAAATGAGCAGTTCTTC

V gene: TRBV11-3
D gene: TRBD1
J gene: TRBJ2-2
CDR3 length: 14
clone size: NA
CDR3 protein: CASSSTGLAGELFF
CDR3 DNA: TGTGCCAGCAGCTCGACAGGGCTGGCCGGGGAGCTGTTTTTT

V gene: TRBV6-1
D gene: NA
J gene: TRBJ2-7
CDR3 length: 14
clone size: NA
CDR3 protein: CASSEVFGIYEQYF
CDR3 DNA: TGTGCCAGCAGTGAGGTTTTCGGGATATACGAGCAGTACTTC

V gene: TRBV5-5
D gene: NA
J gene: TRBJ1-2
CDR3 length: 14
clone size: NA
CDR3 protein: CASSFRDGNYGYTF
CDR3 DNA: TGTGCCAGCAGCTTCCGAGACGGGAACTATGGCTACACCTTC

V gene: TRBV3-1/TRBV3-2
D gene: TRBD1
J gene: TRBJ2-1
CDR3 length: 17
clone size: NA
CDR3 protein: CASSQNPGTGGIDEQFF
CDR3 DNA: TGTGCCAGCAGCCAAAACCCCGGGACAGGGGGTATCGATGAGCAGTTCTTC

V gene: TRBV3-1/TRBV3-2
D gene: NA
J gene: TRBJ2-7
CDR3 length: 16
clone size: NA
CDR3 protein: CASSQAQGGGQYEQYF
CDR3 DNA: TGTGCCAGCAGCCAAGCCCAAGGGGGTGGACAGTACGAGCAGTACTTC

V gene: TRBV27
D gene: NA
J gene: TRBJ1-2
CDR3 length: 17
clone size: NA
CDR3 protein: CASSLSPGQGYIYGYTF
CDR3 DNA: TGTGCCAGCAGTTTATCACCAGGGCAAGGCTATATTTATGGCTACACCTTC

V gene: TRBV9
D gene: TRBD2
J gene: TRBJ2-5
CDR3 length: 14
clone size: NA
CDR3 protein: CASSVDGGVETQYF
CDR3 DNA: TGTGCCAGCAGCGTAGACGGGGGGGTAGAGACCCAGTACTTC

V gene: TRBV14
D gene: NA
J gene: TRBJ2-7
CDR3 length: 14
clone size: NA
CDR3 protein: CASSQEGARYEQYF
CDR3 DNA: TGTGCCAGCAGCCAAGAGGGAGCTAGATACGAGCAGTACTTC

V gene: TRBV7-9
D gene: NA
J gene: TRBJ2-3
CDR3 length: 12
clone size: NA
CDR3 protein: CASSLVVRTQYF
CDR3 DNA: TGTGCCAGCAGCTTAGTAGTCAGGACGCAGTATTTT

V gene: TRBV7-6
D gene: NA
J gene: TRBJ1-4
CDR3 length: 15
clone size: NA
CDR3 protein: CASSPGVSMNEKLFF
CDR3 DNA: TGTGCCAGCAGCCCCGGTGTGTCTATGAATGAAAAACTGTTTTTT

V gene: TRBV12-3/TRBV12-4
D gene: NA
J gene: TRBJ1-1
CDR3 length: 13
clone size: NA
CDR3 protein: CASSPRVWTEAFF
CDR3 DNA: TGTGCCAGCAGTCCCAGGGTATGGACTGAAGCTTTCTTT

V gene: TRBV29-1
D gene: TRBD1
J gene: TRBJ1-2
CDR3 length: 12
clone size: few
CDR3 protein: CSVGSGGNGYTF
CDR3 DNA: TGCAGCGTTGGCTCAGGGGGTAATGGCTACACCTTC

V gene: TRBV6-1
D gene: NA
J gene: TRBJ1-2
CDR3 length: 12
clone size: NA
CDR3 protein: CASSETGIGYTF
CDR3 DNA: TGTGCCAGCAGTGAAACAGGAATTGGCTACACCTTC

V gene: TRBV5-6
D gene: NA
J gene: TRBJ1-5
CDR3 length: 14
clone size: NA
CDR3 protein: CASTLQASNQPQHF
CDR3 DNA: TGTGCCAGCACTCTGCAGGCGAGCAATCAGCCCCAGCATTTT

V gene: TRBV6-5
D gene: NA
J gene: TRBJ2-3
CDR3 length: 13
clone size: NA
CDR3 protein: CASSYRGRDTQYF
CDR3 DNA: TGTGCCAGCAGTTACCGGGGTAGAGATACGCAGTATTTT

V gene: TRBV7-9
D gene: NA
J gene: TRBJ2-7
CDR3 length: 12
clone size: NA
CDR3 protein: CASSGGPYEQYF
CDR3 DNA: TGTGCCAGCAGTGGGGGCCCCTACGAGCAGTACTTC

V gene: TRBV7-2
D gene: TRBD2
J gene: TRBJ2-3
CDR3 length: 15
clone size: NA
CDR3 protein: CASSLVAGGGDTQYF
CDR3 DNA: TGTGCCAGCAGCTTAGTAGCGGGTGGTGGAGATACGCAGTATTTT

V gene: TRBV9
D gene: TRBD2
J gene: TRBJ2-3
CDR3 length: 15
clone size: NA
CDR3 protein: CASSHSGSFTDTQYF
CDR3 DNA: TGTGCCAGCAGCCATAGCGGGAGCTTCACAGATACGCAGTATTTT

V gene: TRBV2
D gene: TRBD1
J gene: TRBJ2-1
CDR3 length: 11
clone size: few
CDR3 protein: CASSDNRGEFF
CDR3 DNA: TGTGCCAGCAGTGACAACAGGGGGGAGTTCTTC

V gene: TRBV2
D gene: TRBD2
J gene: TRBJ2-2
CDR3 length: 14
clone size: NA
CDR3 protein: CASSSGGLPGELFF
CDR3 DNA: TGTGCCAGCTCTAGCGGGGGCCTCCCCGGGGAGCTGTTTTTT

V gene: TRBV28
D gene: NA
J gene: TRBJ1-3
CDR3 length: 13
clone size: NA
CDR3 protein: CASGEVSGNTIYF
CDR3 DNA: TGTGCCAGCGGAGAGGTCTCTGGAAACACCATATATTTT